Listed below are T cell receptor beta chains from one sample, sequenced in a study of shared clonotypes between healthy human individuals. Produced via immunoSEQ multiplex PCR; TCRdb's table is partial and in-frame only. Here the sample spans approximately 810,000 clones, almost 95% being singletons. The sequenced sample was naive CD8+ T cells sorted from blood. All receptors come from a man aged 25-45 years in good health. The CDR3 runs from the conserved cysteine through the conserved F or W. The D gene is left open where the match is weak. Size values are once, few and many counts, or a class for expanded clones, and some rows have none.

TRBJ2-2 | . | TRBV5-4 | . | TGTGCCAGCAGCCCTGGGACTTCCGGGGAGCTGTTTTTT | CASSPGTSGELFF
TRBJ2-5 | . | TRBV7-9 | . | TGTGCCAGCAGCTTGTCTCTAGGAGGGGAGACCCAGTACTTC | CASSLSLGGETQYF
TRBJ1-1 | . | TRBV4-1 | . | TGCGCCAGCAGCCAAGATCTCCTCGCTGAAGCTTTCTTT | CASSQDLLAEAFF
TRBJ2-2 | . | TRBV19 | . | TGTGCCAGTAGTAGGGTTTACACCGGGGAGCTGTTTTTT | CASSRVYTGELFF
TRBJ2-7 | . | TRBV11-2 | once | TGTGCCAGCAGCTTAGGCACTCCAACAGGGTACGGAAGCGAGCAGTACTTC | CASSLGTPTGYGSEQYF
TRBJ1-3 | . | TRBV6-5 | . | TGTGCCAGCAGTTACTTTGGGGAAAGATCTGGAAACACCATATATTTT | CASSYFGERSGNTIYF
TRBJ2-5 | TRBD1 | TRBV29-1 | . | TGCAGCGTTGGGAGACAGGGTCGCGATGAGACCCAGTACTTC | CSVGRQGRDETQYF
TRBJ2-1 | TRBD1 | TRBV7-2 | once | TGTGCCAGCAGCACCGACAGGGGTGTCTACAATGAGCAGTTCTTC | CASSTDRGVYNEQFF
TRBJ2-2 | . | TRBV27 | . | TGTGCCAGCAGTGGTCCGGATGCTAGCGACTTGAACACCGGGGAGCTGTTTTTT | CASSGPDASDLNTGELFF
TRBJ2-7 | . | TRBV29-1 | once | TGCAGCGTTGTTGCGGGTGTCACCCTCTCCTACGAGCAGTACTTC | CSVVAGVTLSYEQYF
TRBJ2-5 | TRBD2 | TRBV11-2 | . | TGTGCCAGCAGCGCGGGGACTAGCGGGAGGGCCAGTGAGACCCAGTACTTC | CASSAGTSGRASETQYF
TRBJ1-2 | . | TRBV14 | . | TGTGCCAGCAGCCAAGGGATAGAGGCGGGCTACACCTTC | CASSQGIEAGYTF
TRBJ1-1 | . | TRBV6-1 | few | TGTGCCAGCAGTGAAGCGAGTCTTGCTTTCTTT | CASSEASLAFF
TRBJ2-1 | TRBD2 | TRBV7-9 | . | TGTGCCAGCAGCTTAGTTAGCGGGAAGAATGAGCAGTTCTTC | CASSLVSGKNEQFF
TRBJ2-7 | . | TRBV7-6 | . | TGTGCCAGCAGCGAGGGTGACACGTCCTACGAGCAGTACTTC | CASSEGDTSYEQYF
TRBJ1-5 | . | TRBV18 | . | TGTGCCAGCTCCCGCGCAGGGGAGGGCAATCAGCCCCAGCATTTT | CASSRAGEGNQPQHF
TRBJ2-3 | TRBD2 | TRBV9 | . | TGTGCCAGCGGCCCGGGGGGGAGTTCAGATACGCAGTATTTT | CASGPGGSSDTQYF
TRBJ2-2 | . | TRBV29-1 | once | TGCAGCGTTGATACGGCGACCGGGGAGCTGTTTTTT | CSVDTATGELFF
TRBJ2-1 | . | TRBV5-1 | . | TGCGCCAGCAGCTTGGAAAGTTCCGGGAGCCTCTTAAATGAGCAGTTCTTC | CASSLESSGSLLNEQFF
TRBJ1-1 | . | TRBV7-9 | few | TGTGCCAGCAGCGATGGGGGCACTGAAGCTTTCTTT | CASSDGGTEAFF
TRBJ2-7 | . | TRBV7-9 | . | TGTGCCAGCAGCACCAGGGCCTACGAGCAGTACTTC | CASSTRAYEQYF
TRBJ2-5 | . | TRBV11-2 | . | TGTGCCAGCAGCTTACGTTTGGGACCTGTGAAAGAGACCCAGTACTTC | CASSLRLGPVKETQYF
TRBJ1-1 | . | TRBV11-2 | . | TGTGCCAGCAGCCGGTGGGGGGACGGCACTGAAGCTTTCTTT | CASSRWGDGTEAFF
TRBJ2-7 | TRBD1 | TRBV27 | . | TGTGCCAGCGGCTTTCTTAAGACAGGGCTCTTGTTAGACGAGCAGTACTTC | CASGFLKTGLLLDEQYF
TRBJ2-7 | . | TRBV10-2 | . | TGCGCCAGCAGTGATAACGAGCAGTACTTC | CASSDNEQYF
TRBJ1-1 | . | TRBV6-6 | . | TGTGCCAGCAGTTACTATATATCGAACACTGAAGCTTTCTTT | CASSYYISNTEAFF
TRBJ1-2 | . | TRBV10-1 | few | TGCGCCAGCAGTGAGCAGCCTAACTATGGCTACACCTTC | CASSEQPNYGYTF
TRBJ2-7 | TRBD1 | TRBV6-6 | . | TGTGCCAGCAGTACACCGGGACAGGGGGCCTACGAGCAGTACTTC | CASSTPGQGAYEQYF
TRBJ2-5 | . | TRBV27 | . | TGTGCCAGCAGTTTATACTTAGGAGAGACCCAGTACTTC | CASSLYLGETQYF
TRBJ2-1 | TRBD2 | TRBV11-2 | . | TGTGCCAGCAGCTTCGCGTACCCAGCGGGGAATGAGCAGTTCTTC | CASSFAYPAGNEQFF
TRBJ2-7 | TRBD2 | TRBV15 | . | TGTGCCACCAGCAGAGTTTCAGGACTAGCCTACGAGCAGTACTTC | CATSRVSGLAYEQYF
TRBJ2-1 | . | TRBV18 | . | TGTGCCAGCTCACCTGAGCTCGAGATCTCCTACAATGAGCAGTTCTTC | CASSPELEISYNEQFF
TRBJ2-3 | . | TRBV7-2 | . | TGTGCCAGCAGCTTAGGGAACGCGCGACCCACCGCAGATACGCAGTATTTT | CASSLGNARPTADTQYF
TRBJ2-3 | TRBD2 | TRBV19 | . | TGTGCCAGTAGCCTCGTGGCTAGCGGTCCGTCGGATACGCAGTATTTT | CASSLVASGPSDTQYF
TRBJ2-6 | TRBD1 | TRBV29-1 | . | TGCAGCGTTGACACCCGGGACAGAGCCTCCTCTGGGGCCAACGTCCTGACTTTC | CSVDTRDRASSGANVLTF
TRBJ2-7 | TRBD1 | TRBV27 | . | TGTGCCAGCATGAAGACAGGGCGCCTTATAGGCGAGCAGTACTTC | CASMKTGRLIGEQYF
TRBJ2-1 | . | TRBV2 | . | TGTGCCAGCAGTGATTGGGATGACGGGGACCACTACAATGAGCAGTTCTTC | CASSDWDDGDHYNEQFF
TRBJ2-1 | TRBD2 | TRBV13 | few | TGTGCCAGCAGCTTAGAAGGGACTAGGTCGTACAATGAGCAGTTCTTC | CASSLEGTRSYNEQFF
TRBJ2-1 | . | TRBV6-4 | . | TGTGCCAGCAGTGACTCGGGGGTGGAGAAGTTCTTC | CASSDSGVEKFF
TRBJ2-1 | . | TRBV27 | . | TGTGCCAGCAGTCCCCAGACCATAACTGAGCAGTTCTTC | CASSPQTITEQFF
TRBJ2-7 | . | TRBV6-5 | . | TGTGCCAGCACCAAAGGGTCTAACCACGAGCAGTACTTC | CASTKGSNHEQYF
TRBJ2-7 | . | TRBV11-2 | . | TGTGCCAGCAGCTTAGGCCCGGTTTCCTACGAGCAGTACTTC | CASSLGPVSYEQYF
TRBJ2-7 | . | TRBV19 | . | TGTGCCAGTACCGGGACCGTCCAGGACGAGCAGTACTTC | CASTGTVQDEQYF
TRBJ1-1 | . | TRBV27 | few | TGTGCCAGCAGCACTCCGGCCGGAGAGGAAGCTTTCTTT | CASSTPAGEEAFF
TRBJ1-1 | . | TRBV19 | . | TGTGCCAGTAGCTCCCTTATGAACACTGAAGCTTTCTTT | CASSSLMNTEAFF
TRBJ2-1 | . | TRBV6-4 | . | TGTGCCAGCAGTAAACAGGGAGAGTACAATGAGCAGTTCTTC | CASSKQGEYNEQFF